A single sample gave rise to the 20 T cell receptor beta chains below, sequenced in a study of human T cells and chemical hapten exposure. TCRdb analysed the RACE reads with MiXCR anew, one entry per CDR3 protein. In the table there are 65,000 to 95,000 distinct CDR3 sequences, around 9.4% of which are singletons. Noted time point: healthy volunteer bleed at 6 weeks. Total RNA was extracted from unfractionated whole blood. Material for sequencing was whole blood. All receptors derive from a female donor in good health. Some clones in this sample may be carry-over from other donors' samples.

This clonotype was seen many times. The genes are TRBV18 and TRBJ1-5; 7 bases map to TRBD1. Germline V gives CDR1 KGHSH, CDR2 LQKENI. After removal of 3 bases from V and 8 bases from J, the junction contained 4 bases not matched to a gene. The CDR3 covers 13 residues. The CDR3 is CASSPDREKPQHF. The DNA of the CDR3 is TGTGCCAGCTCACCTGACAGGGAAAAGCCCCAGCATTTT.

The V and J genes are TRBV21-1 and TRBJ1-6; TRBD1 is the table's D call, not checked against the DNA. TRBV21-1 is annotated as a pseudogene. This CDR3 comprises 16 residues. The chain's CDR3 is CASQGRPGFWNSPLHF. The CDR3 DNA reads TGTGCCAGCCAGGGGCGCCCGGGCTTTTGGAATTCACCCCTCCACTTT.

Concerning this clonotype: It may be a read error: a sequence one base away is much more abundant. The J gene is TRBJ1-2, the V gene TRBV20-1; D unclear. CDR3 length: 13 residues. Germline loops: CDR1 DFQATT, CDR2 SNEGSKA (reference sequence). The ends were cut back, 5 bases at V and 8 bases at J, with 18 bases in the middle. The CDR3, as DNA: TGCAGTGCTGGGTATTCCAGAAGTGGAGGCTACACCTTC. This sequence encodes CSAGYSRSGGYTF.

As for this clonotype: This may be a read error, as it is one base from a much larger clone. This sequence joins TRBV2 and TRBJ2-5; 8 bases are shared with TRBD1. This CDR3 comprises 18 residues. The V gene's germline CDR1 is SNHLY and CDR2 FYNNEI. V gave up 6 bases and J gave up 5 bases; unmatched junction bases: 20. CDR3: CASSVRQGTLGVSETQYF. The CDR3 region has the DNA TGTGCCAGCAGCGTGAGACAGGGGACATTGGGGGTGTCGGAGACCCAGTACTTC.

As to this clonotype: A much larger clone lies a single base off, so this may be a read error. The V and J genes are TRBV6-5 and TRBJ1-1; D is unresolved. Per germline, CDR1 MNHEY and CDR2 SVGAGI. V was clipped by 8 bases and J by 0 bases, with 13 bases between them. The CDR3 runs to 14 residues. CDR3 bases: TGTGCCAGCCAAGTGGCAGAGTTGAACACTGAAGCTTTCTTT. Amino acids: CASQVAELNTEAFF.

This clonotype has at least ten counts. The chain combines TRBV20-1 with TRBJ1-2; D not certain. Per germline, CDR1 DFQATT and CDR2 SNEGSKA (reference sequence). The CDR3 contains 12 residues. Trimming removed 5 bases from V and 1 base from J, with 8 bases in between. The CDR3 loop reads CSALGNNYGYTF. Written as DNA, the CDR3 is TGCAGTGCTTTAGGGAATAACTATGGCTACACCTTC.

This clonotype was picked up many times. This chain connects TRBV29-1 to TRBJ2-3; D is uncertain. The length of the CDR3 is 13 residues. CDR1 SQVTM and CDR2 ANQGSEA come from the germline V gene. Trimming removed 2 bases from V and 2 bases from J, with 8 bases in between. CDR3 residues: CSVETQITDTQYF. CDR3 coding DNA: TGCAGCGTTGAAACACAGATCACAGATACGCAGTATTTT.

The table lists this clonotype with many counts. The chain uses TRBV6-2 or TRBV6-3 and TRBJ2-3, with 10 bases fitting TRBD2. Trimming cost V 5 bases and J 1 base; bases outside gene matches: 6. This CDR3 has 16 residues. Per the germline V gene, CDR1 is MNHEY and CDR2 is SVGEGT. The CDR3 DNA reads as TGTGCCAGCAGTGGAGGACTAGCGGACCGCACAGATACGCAGTATTTT. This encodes CASSGGLADRTDTQYF.

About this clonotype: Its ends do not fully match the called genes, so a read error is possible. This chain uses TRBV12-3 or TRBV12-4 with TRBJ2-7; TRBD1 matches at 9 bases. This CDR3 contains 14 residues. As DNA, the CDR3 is TGTGCCAGCAGGGGCCGGACAGGGGCTTACGAGCGGTACTTC. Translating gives CASRGRTGAYERYF.

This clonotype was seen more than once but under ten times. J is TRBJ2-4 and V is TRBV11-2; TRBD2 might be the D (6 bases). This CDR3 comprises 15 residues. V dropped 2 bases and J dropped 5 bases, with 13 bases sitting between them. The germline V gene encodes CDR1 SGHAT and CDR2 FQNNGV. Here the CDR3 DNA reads TGTGCCAGCAGCTTAACCCCGGGAGATCAAAACATTCAGTACTTC. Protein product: CASSLTPGDQNIQYF.

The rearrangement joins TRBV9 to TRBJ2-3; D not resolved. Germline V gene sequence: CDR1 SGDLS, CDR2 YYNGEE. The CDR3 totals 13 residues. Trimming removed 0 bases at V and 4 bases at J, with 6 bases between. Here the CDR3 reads CASSVVTADTQYF. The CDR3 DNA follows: TGTGCCAGCAGCGTAGTGACCGCAGATACGCAGTATTTT. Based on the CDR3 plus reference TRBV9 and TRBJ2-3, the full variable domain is DSGVTQTPKHLITATGQRVTLRCSPRSGDLSVYWYQQSLDQGLQFLIQYYNGEERAKGNILERFSAQQFPDLHSELNLSSLELGDSALYFCASSVVTADTQYFGPGTRLTVL.

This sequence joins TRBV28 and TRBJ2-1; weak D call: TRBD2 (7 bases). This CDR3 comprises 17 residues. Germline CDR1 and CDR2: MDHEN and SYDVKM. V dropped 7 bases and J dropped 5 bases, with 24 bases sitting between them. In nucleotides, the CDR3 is TGTGCCAGCACCAACCAACTACGGGGGGCCTTGGACAATGAGCAGTTCTTC. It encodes CASTNQLRGALDNEQFF.

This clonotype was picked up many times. The CDR3 DNA reads as TGTGCCAGCAGCCAAGGTGGAAGTTCACCCCTCCACTTT. It is translated as CASSQGGSSPLHF. J is TRBJ1-6 and V is TRBV3-1; D unresolved. The CDR3 has 13 amino acids. Between the trimmed V and J ends, which lost 1 base and 9 bases, there was a span of 7 bases. Germline values: CDR1 LGHDT, CDR2 YNNKEL (reference sequence).

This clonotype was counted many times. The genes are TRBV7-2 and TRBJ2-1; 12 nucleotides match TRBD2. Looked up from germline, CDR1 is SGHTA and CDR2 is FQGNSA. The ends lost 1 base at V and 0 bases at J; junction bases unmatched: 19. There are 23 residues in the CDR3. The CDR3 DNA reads TGTGCCAGCAGCTTAGTTGGGACAGGGGTGGGGACTAGCGGGCTTAGCTCCTACAATGAGCAGTTCTTC. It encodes CASSLVGTGVGTSGLSSYNEQFF.

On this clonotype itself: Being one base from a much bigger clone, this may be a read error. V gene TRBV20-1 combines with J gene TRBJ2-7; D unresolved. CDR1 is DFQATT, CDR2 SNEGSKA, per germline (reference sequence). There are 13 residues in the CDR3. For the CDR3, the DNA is TGCGGTGCTCAGCCCAGTGGTACCTACGAGCAGTACTTC. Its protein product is CGAQPSGTYEQYF.

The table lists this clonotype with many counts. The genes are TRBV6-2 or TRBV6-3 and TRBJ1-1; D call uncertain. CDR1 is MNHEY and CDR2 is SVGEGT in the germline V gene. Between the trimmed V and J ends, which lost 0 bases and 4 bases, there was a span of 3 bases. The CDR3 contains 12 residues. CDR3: CASSYSLTEAFF. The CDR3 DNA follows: TGTGCCAGCAGTTACTCGCTCACTGAAGCTTTCTTT.

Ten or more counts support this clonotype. CDR3 residues: CASSLGQGEAGNTIYF. The CDR3 DNA reads TGTGCCAGCAGCCTAGGACAGGGGGAAGCTGGAAACACCATATATTTT. The rearrangement links TRBV4-2 to TRBJ1-3; 10 bases are shared with TRBD1. The CDR3 extends over 16 amino acids. Germline assignment: CDR1 LGHNA and CDR2 YNFKEQ. J lost 2 bases, V lost 4 bases, and 5 bases had no gene match.

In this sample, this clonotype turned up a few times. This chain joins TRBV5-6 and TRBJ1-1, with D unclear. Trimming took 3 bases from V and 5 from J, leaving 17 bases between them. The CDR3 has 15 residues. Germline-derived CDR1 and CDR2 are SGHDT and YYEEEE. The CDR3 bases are TGTGCCAGCAGCTCAACGGGGAGGGAGGAGACTGAAGCTTTCTTT. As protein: CASSSTGREETEAFF. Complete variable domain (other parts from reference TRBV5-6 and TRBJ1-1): DAGVTQSPTHLIKTRGQQVTLRCSPKSGHDTVSWYQQALGQGPQFIFQYYEEEERQRGNFPDRFSGHQFPNYSSELNVNALLLGDSALYLCASSSTGREETEAFFGQGTRLTVV.

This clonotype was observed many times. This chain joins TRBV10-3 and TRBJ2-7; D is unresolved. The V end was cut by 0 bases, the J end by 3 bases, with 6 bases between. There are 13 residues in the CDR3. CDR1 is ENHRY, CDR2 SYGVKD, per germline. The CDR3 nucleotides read TGTGCCATCAGTGAGTCTACCGACTACGAGCAGTACTTC. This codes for CAISESTDYEQYF.

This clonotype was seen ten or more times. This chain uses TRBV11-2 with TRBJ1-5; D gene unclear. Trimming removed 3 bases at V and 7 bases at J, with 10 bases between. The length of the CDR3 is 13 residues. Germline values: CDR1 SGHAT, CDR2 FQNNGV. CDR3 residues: CASSLGSGQPQHF. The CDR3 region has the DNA TGTGCCAGCAGCTTGGGTTCTGGGCAGCCCCAGCATTTT.